Listed here are 26 T cell receptor beta chains from one sample, sequenced in a study of blood T cell repertoires in COVID-19 (dated by TCRdb to the early 2020s). Library prep was done by the immunoSEQ multiplex PCR assay. TCRdb retrieved this table from immuneACCESS and kept in-frame rearrangements only. Not all clones are present; in checked studies, unresolved V genes account for under half, and no reason is known for the remainder. The table for this sample lists some 200,000 clones; roughly 89% of them were counted only once. The ten top clones hold 0.88% of the sample. The specimen was peripheral blood. Every receptor here comes from a woman under 30 who had recovered from COVID-19.

The chain employs TRBV2 and TRBJ1-5, with D possibly being TRBD1 (5 bases). The CDR3 has 15 amino acids. Per germline, CDR1 SNHLY and CDR2 FYNNEI. V was pared by 7 bases and J by 0 bases, with 13 bases between. The CDR3 sequence: CASNITDTSNQPQHF. CDR3 nucleotide sequence: TGTGCCAGCAACATTACGGACACTAGCAATCAGCCCCAGCATTTT.

V gene TRBV7-3 combines with J gene TRBJ2-3; no clear D. The CDR3 is 13 residues long. The V end lost 5 bases, the J end lost 6 bases, and 12 bases lay between the germline ends. Germline loops: CDR1 SGHTA, CDR2 FQGTGA. The CDR3 DNA sequence: TGTGCCAGCAGCGCGTCCCTAGGCGATACGCAGTATTTT. It yields the protein CASSASLGDTQYF. Together with reference TRBV7-3 and TRBJ2-3, the CDR3 gives the full variable domain: GAGVSQTPSNKVTEKGKYVELRCDPISGHTALYWYRQSLGQGPEFLIYFQGTGAADDSGLPNDRFFAVRPEGSVSTLKIQRTERGDSAVYLCASSASLGDTQYFGPGTRLTVL.

J is TRBJ1-3 and V is TRBV6-2 or TRBV6-3, with 8 nucleotides matching TRBD1. V lost 5 bases to trimming and J lost 2 bases; unmatched junction nucleotides: 2. The CDR3 is 14 amino acids. The germline V gene encodes CDR1 MNHEY and CDR2 SVGEGT. This CDR3 is CASSPDRAGNTIYF. The DNA for the CDR3 is TGTGCCAGCAGTCCGGACAGGGCTGGAAACACCATATATTTT.

The gene calls are TRBV15 and TRBJ1-2; D is uncertain. The CDR3 is made up of 13 amino acids. V lost 4 bases and J lost 0, with 6 bases in between. Germline V gene data show CDR1 as LNHNV and CDR2 as YYDKDF (reference sequence). The CDR3 loop is CATSTGANYGYTF. The DNA for the CDR3 is TGTGCCACCAGCACAGGCGCTAACTATGGCTACACCTTC.

CDR3 residues: CASSKVSWTSGRPGELFF. For the CDR3, the DNA is TGTGCCAGCAGCAAAGTATCTTGGACTAGCGGGAGGCCCGGGGAGCTGTTTTTT. V usage is TRBV21-1 and J usage is TRBJ2-2; the table's TRBD2 call for D was not verified on the DNA. TRBV21-1 is shown as a pseudogene. This CDR3 is 18 amino acids long.

The DNA of the CDR3 is TGTGCCAGCAGCCGGAGGTCGGGGAACGGAAACACCATATATTTT. This gives the protein CASSRRSGNGNTIYF. This chain links TRBV5-6 with TRBJ1-3; D is unresolved. This CDR3 is 15 amino acids long. V shed 4 bases and J shed 4 bases, with 15 bases lying between them. Germline CDR1 SGHDT, CDR2 YYEEEE.

This clone was observed a single time. This sequence joins TRBV5-1 and TRBJ2-3; a weak D match, TRBD1 (6 bases). This CDR3 has 17 amino acids. Trimming pared 2 bases from V and 4 bases from J, leaving 20 bases between. Germline V gene lookup returns CDR1 SGHRS and CDR2 YFSETQ. The CDR3 loop is CASSFKLQGRVPDTQYF. CDR3 in DNA: TGCGCCAGCAGCTTCAAATTACAGGGAAGAGTTCCAGATACGCAGTATTTT. The whole variable domain, filled in from reference TRBV5-1 and TRBJ2-3, reads KAGVTQTPRYLIKTRGQQVTLSCSPISGHRSVSWYQQTPGQGLQFLFEYFSETQRNKGNFPGRFSGRQFSNSRSEMNVSTLELGDSALYLCASSFKLQGRVPDTQYFGPGTRLTVL.

J is TRBJ2-7 and V is TRBV27, with 7 bases that match TRBD1. Trimming took 5 bases from V and 4 from J; bases not matched to a gene: 11. The CDR3 spans 15 residues. CDR1 is MNHEY and CDR2 is SMNVEV in the germline V gene (reference sequence). The CDR3 nucleotides are TGTGCCAGCAGTGTAAACAGGGGTGGGGTATACGAGCAGTACGTC. Translation: CASSVNRGGVYEQYV.

The rearrangement uses TRBV5-4 and TRBJ1-5; D not certain. V was shortened by 0 bases and J by 7 bases, with 17 bases between the two germline ends. Germline V gene data show CDR1 as SGHNT and CDR2 as YYREEE (reference sequence). The CDR3 consists of 16 residues. CDR3: CASSLARDTTGQPQHF. The CDR3 nucleotides are TGTGCCAGCAGCTTGGCCCGCGACACGACGGGGCAGCCCCAGCATTTT.

The genes are TRBV5-1 and TRBJ2-3, with TRBD2 as a possible D gene (5 bases). The germline V gene encodes CDR1 SGHRS and CDR2 YFSETQ. Trimming left V 2 bases short and J 6 bases short, with 16 bases between. The CDR3 has 15 residues. The CDR3 sequence: CASSFYGNNGDTQYF. CDR3 DNA: TGCGCCAGCAGCTTTTACGGGAACAACGGGGATACGCAGTATTTT.

The gene calls are TRBV7-9 and TRBJ1-4; TRBD1 matches 8 bases. With 5 bases clipped from V and 0 bases from J, the junction kept 2 bases outside the gene matches. Germline CDR1 and CDR2: SEHNR and FQNEAQ (reference sequence). CDR3 size: 15 residues. The CDR3 here is CASSQDRATNEKLFF. CDR3 in DNA: TGTGCCAGCAGCCAGGACAGGGCAACTAATGAAAAACTGTTTTTT.

This chain connects TRBV5-1 to TRBJ1-5, with no clear D. CDR3 size: 15 residues. Germline CDR1 is SGHRS and CDR2 is YFSETQ. V lost 0 bases and J lost 0, with 7 bases in between. CDR3 loop: CASSLAGNSNQPQHF. The CDR3 nucleotides are TGCGCCAGCAGCTTGGCAGGCAATAGCAATCAGCCCCAGCATTTT.

The V gene is TRBV7-9, the J gene TRBJ2-7; TRBD1 matches 9 bases. The CDR3 loop spans 15 amino acids. From germline, CDR1 is SEHNR and CDR2 FQNEAQ (reference sequence). Germline trimming cut 6 bases from V and 3 bases from J; bases unmatched to any gene: 9. CDR3 loop: CASSLDRGLFYEQYF. For the CDR3, the DNA is TGTGCCAGCAGTTTGGACAGGGGTTTGTTCTACGAGCAGTACTTC. The variable domain in full, completed from reference TRBV7-9 and TRBJ2-7, reads DTGVSQNPRHKITKRGQNVTFRCDPISEHNRLYWYRQTLGQGPEFLTYFQNEAQLEKSRLLSDRFSAERPKGSFSTLEIQRTEQGDSAMYLCASSLDRGLFYEQYFGPGTRLTVT.

The chain links TRBV19 to TRBJ1-4; TRBD1 agrees at 8 bases. The ends lost 6 bases at V and 7 bases at J; junction bases unmatched: 10. The CDR3 is 15 amino acids. Looked up from germline, CDR1 is LNHDA and CDR2 is SQIVND (reference sequence). Written as DNA, the CDR3 is TGTGCCAGTAGCTCGGGCACAGGGGGTAGTGAAAAACTGTTTTTT. This gives the protein CASSSGTGGSEKLFF. The full variable domain, its missing parts supplied by reference TRBV19 and TRBJ1-4, is DGGITQSPKYLFRKEGQNVTLSCEQNLNHDAMYWYRQDPGQGLRLIYYSQIVNDFQKGDIAEGYSVSREKKESFPLTVTSAQKNPTAFYLCASSSGTGGSEKLFFGSGTQLSVL.

The chain employs TRBV5-1 and TRBJ2-7; 9 positions agree with TRBD2. This CDR3 contains 15 residues. Per the germline V gene, CDR1 is SGHRS and CDR2 is YFSETQ. Trimming cost V 4 bases and J 2 bases; bases outside gene matches: 7. CDR3 residues: CASSRTSDSTYEQYF. The CDR3 nucleotides read TGCGCCAGCAGCAGGACTAGCGATTCAACCTACGAGCAGTACTTC. Full variable domain (outside the CDR3, taken from reference TRBV5-1 and TRBJ2-7): KAGVTQTPRYLIKTRGQQVTLSCSPISGHRSVSWYQQTPGQGLQFLFEYFSETQRNKGNFPGRFSGRQFSNSRSEMNVSTLELGDSALYLCASSRTSDSTYEQYFGPGTRLTVT.

The genes are TRBV11-3 and TRBJ1-3; D is unclear. The ends were cut back, 1 base at V and 0 bases at J, with 13 bases in the middle. CDR3 size: 17 residues. CDR1 and CDR2 from the germline V gene are SGHNT and YENEEA. CDR3 protein: CASSLGGGPNSGNTIYF. In DNA, the CDR3 is TGTGCCAGCAGCTTAGGAGGAGGGCCGAACTCTGGAAACACCATATATTTT.

This sequence joins TRBV2 and TRBJ1-5; D is perhaps TRBD1 (6 bases). V was trimmed by 5 bases and J by 4 bases, leaving 21 bases between them. This CDR3 is built from 17 residues. Per the germline V gene, CDR1 is SNHLY and CDR2 is FYNNEI. For the CDR3, the DNA is TGTGCCAGCAGTTACCGACCGGGACAAGGGCAAAATCAGCCCCAGCATTTT. It encodes CASSYRPGQGQNQPQHF.

V is TRBV15 and J is TRBJ1-3; D unresolved. CDR3 length: 13 amino acids. V was shortened by 4 bases and J by 1 base, with 5 bases between the two germline ends. Germline CDR1 LNHNV, CDR2 YYDKDF (reference sequence). The DNA of the CDR3 is TGTGCCACCAGCACCCCTTCTGGAAACACCATATATTTT. Translated, it gives CATSTPSGNTIYF.

This sequence joins TRBV10-3 and TRBJ1-2, with 9 bases that match TRBD1. This CDR3 spans 14 amino acids. V trimming: 6 bases; J trimming: 4 bases; junction bases outside the gene matches: 6. Germline CDR1 reads ENHRY; CDR2 reads SYGVKD. This chain's CDR3 is CAIRGDRDGYGYTF. The CDR3, as DNA: TGTGCCATCAGGGGGGACAGGGATGGCTATGGCTACACCTTC.

The chain carries TRBV7-9 and TRBJ1-3, with D tentatively TRBD1 (6 bases). V shed 4 bases and J shed 0 bases, with 16 bases lying between them. The CDR3 is 17 amino acids. CDR1 and CDR2 (germline): SEHNR, FQNEAQ (reference sequence). The CDR3 DNA reads TGTGCCAGCAGCTGGGGGTCCGACAGGAGCTCTGGAAACACCATATATTTT. Its translation is CASSWGSDRSSGNTIYF. The full variable domain, with the rest looked up from reference TRBV7-9 and TRBJ1-3, is DTGVSQNPRHKITKRGQNVTFRCDPISEHNRLYWYRQTLGQGPEFLTYFQNEAQLEKSRLLSDRFSAERPKGSFSTLEIQRTEQGDSAMYLCASSWGSDRSSGNTIYFGEGSWLTVV.

This chain joins TRBV10-3 and TRBJ2-7, with D tentatively TRBD1 (5 bases). The V and J ends lost 3 bases and 0 bases respectively, with 12 bases between them. The germline V gene encodes CDR1 ENHRY and CDR2 SYGVKD. The CDR3 is 15 residues long. This chain's CDR3 is CAISERGQGSYEQYF. In nucleotides, the CDR3 is TGTGCCATCAGTGAAAGAGGACAAGGCTCCTACGAGCAGTACTTC.

This chain uses TRBV3-1 (or the pseudogene TRBV3-2) with TRBJ1-2; a weak D match, TRBD1 (5 bases). V lost 0 bases to trimming and J lost 4 bases, with 9 bases between them. The CDR3 runs 14 residues. Germline loops: CDR1 LGHDT, CDR2 YNNKEL (reference sequence). CDR3 sequence: CASSQDVGGYGYTF. CDR3 sequence (DNA): TGTGCCAGCAGCCAAGATGTGGGGGGCTATGGCTACACCTTC.

Only one count was recorded for this clone. The chain is built from TRBV3-1 (or the pseudogene TRBV3-2) and TRBJ2-5, with D maybe TRBD2 (6 bases). Trimming left V 8 bases short and J 4 bases short, with 14 bases between. There are 13 residues in the CDR3. Germline lookup yields CDR1 LGHDT and CDR2 YNNKEL (reference sequence). The DNA for the CDR3 is TGTGCCAGCGGGAGGTCGGCCGGAGAGACCCAGTACTTC. It is translated as CASGRSAGETQYF.

This sequence joins TRBV19 and TRBJ2-1, with D perhaps TRBD2 (5 bases). There are 16 residues in the CDR3. Germline V gives CDR1 LNHDA, CDR2 SQIVND (reference sequence). Trimming stripped 6 bases from V and 2 bases from J, with 17 bases between. The CDR3 DNA sequence: TGTGCCAGTAGCGCAGCCCCCGCCGGGACCTACAATGAGCAGTTCTTC. It translates to CASSAAPAGTYNEQFF.

This chain joins TRBV6-2 or TRBV6-3 and TRBJ2-7; the match to TRBD1 covers 10 bases. Germline loops: CDR1 MNHEY, CDR2 SVGEGT. This CDR3 has 14 residues. The trim removed 4 bases at V and 3 bases at J, leaving 3 bases unmatched. CDR3 DNA: TGTGCCAGCAGTTCCGGGACAGGGGTCTACGAGCAGTACGTC. It yields the protein CASSSGTGVYEQYV.

This clone was detected once. This sequence joins TRBV10-3 and TRBJ1-1; TRBD1 matches 7 bases. The CDR3 is 14 residues long. J was trimmed by 4 bases and V by 11 bases; bases with no gene match: 13. CDR1 and CDR2 (germline): ENHRY, SYGVKD. Here the CDR3 DNA reads TGTGCCGCCTGGCAAGGGACAGAGGTCACTGAAGCTTTCTTT. It encodes CAAWQGTEVTEAFF.